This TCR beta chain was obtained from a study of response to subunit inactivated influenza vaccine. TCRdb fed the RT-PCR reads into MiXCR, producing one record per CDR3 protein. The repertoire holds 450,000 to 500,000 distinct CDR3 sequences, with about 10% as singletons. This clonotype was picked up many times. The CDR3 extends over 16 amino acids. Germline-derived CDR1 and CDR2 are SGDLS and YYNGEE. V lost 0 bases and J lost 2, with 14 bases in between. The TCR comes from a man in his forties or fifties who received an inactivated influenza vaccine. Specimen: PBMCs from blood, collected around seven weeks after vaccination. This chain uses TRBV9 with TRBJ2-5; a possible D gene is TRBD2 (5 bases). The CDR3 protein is CASSVASSGGQETQYF. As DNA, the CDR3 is TGTGCCAGCAGCGTAGCTTCGAGCGGAGGACAAGAGACCCAGTACTTC.